This T cell receptor (beta chain) comes out of a study of blood T cell repertoires in COVID-19. As handled by the study authors: Using reference gene primer amplification, nucleated cell counts were estimated. The table came from immunoSEQ multiplex PCR; TCRdb's copy has only in-frame clones and leaves some out. The V and J calls and the clone size are those of that table, but D and trimming were determined from the DNA. The sample has around 52,000 clones; approximately 90% are singletons. CDR3 length: 15 amino acids. CDR1 is MNHEY and CDR2 is SVGAGI in the germline V gene. V dropped 10 bases and J dropped 4 bases, with 21 bases sitting between them.

The V call is TRBV6-5, the J call TRBJ2-3; a weak D match, TRBD1 (6 bases). The specimen was peripheral blood. The sequence was collected from a woman aged 80 or older with acute or convalescent COVID-19. DNA for the CDR3: TGTGCCACCCGTCCCGATTGGGGGCGTGCAGATACGCAGTATTTT. Amino acids: CATRPDWGRADTQYF.